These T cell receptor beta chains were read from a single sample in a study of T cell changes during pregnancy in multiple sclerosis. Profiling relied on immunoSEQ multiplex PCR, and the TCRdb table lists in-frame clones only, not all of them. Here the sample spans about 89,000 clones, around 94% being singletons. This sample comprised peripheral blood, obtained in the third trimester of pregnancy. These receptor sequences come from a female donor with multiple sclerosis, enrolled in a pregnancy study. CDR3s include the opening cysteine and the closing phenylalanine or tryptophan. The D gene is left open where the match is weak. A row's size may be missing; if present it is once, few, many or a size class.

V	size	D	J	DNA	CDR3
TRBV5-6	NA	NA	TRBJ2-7	TGTGCCAGCAGCGTGGCGGCGGCATACGAGCAGTACTTC	CASSVAAAYEQYF
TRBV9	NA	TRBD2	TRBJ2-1	TGTGCCAGCAGCGTAGGCGCTAGCGGGTCCTCCAATGAGCAGTTCTTC	CASSVGASGSSNEQFF
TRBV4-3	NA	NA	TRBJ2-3	TGCGCCAGCAGCCAAGATCATCCAGATACGCAGTATTTT	CASSQDHPDTQYF
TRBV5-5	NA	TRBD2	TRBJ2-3	TGTGCCAGCAAAGGGCGTCGGGGGAGGGGCACAGATACGCAGTATTTT	CASKGRRGRGTDTQYF
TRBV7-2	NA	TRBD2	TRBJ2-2	TGTGCCAGCAGCACGACTAGCGGGAGAGCCGGGGAGCTGTTTTTT	CASSTTSGRAGELFF
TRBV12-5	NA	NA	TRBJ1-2	TGTGCTAGTGGTCTGGACGGGGTCTACGGCTACACCTTC	CASGLDGVYGYTF
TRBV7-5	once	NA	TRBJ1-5	TGTGTCAGAAGCCCGAGCGGCGGTCGGGATCAGCCCCAGCATTTT	CVRSPSGGRDQPQHF
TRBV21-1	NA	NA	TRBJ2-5	TGTGCCAGCAGCAAAGTGGAGGGTAGGGAGACCCAGTACTTC	CASSKVEGRETQYF
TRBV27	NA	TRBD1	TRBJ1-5	TGTGCCAGCAGTCCCCGGGACAGACTCAATCAGCCCCAGCATTTT	CASSPRDRLNQPQHF
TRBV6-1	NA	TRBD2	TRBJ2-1	TGTGCCACCGCGGGACTAGCGGTTGGTAATGAGCAGTTCTTC	CATAGLAVGNEQFF
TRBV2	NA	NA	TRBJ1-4	TGTGCCAGCAGTGAGGCCCAGGGCGCAACTAATGAAAAACTGTTTTTT	CASSEAQGATNEKLFF
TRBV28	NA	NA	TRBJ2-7	TGTGCCAGCAGTTTTCGGGAGCAGTACTTC	CASSFREQYF
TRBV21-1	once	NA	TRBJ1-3	TGTGCCAGCAGCAAAGTGACAGCTTCTGGAAACACCATATATTTT	CASSKVTASGNTIYF
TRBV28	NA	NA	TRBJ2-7	TGTGCCAGCAGTCCTCTAGTGGGGGGCTACGAGCAGTACTTC	CASSPLVGGYEQYF
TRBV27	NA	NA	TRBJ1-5	TGTGCCAGCAGTCCCGCCCTCAGGGGAATCAATCAGCCCCAGCATTTT	CASSPALRGINQPQHF
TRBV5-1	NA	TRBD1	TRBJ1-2	TGCGCCAGCAGCCCGACAGGGGGAGAGGGCTACACCTTC	CASSPTGGEGYTF
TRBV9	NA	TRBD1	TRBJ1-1	TGTGCCAGCAGCGCAAACAGGGGTAACACTGAAGCTTTCTTT	CASSANRGNTEAFF
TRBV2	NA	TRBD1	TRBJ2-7	TGTGCCAGCAACCCAGGGGGACAGGGAGGAGAGCAGTACTTC	CASNPGGQGGEQYF
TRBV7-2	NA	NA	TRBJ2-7	TGTGCCAGCAGCAAAGGACAAAACTACGAGCAGTACTTC	CASSKGQNYEQYF
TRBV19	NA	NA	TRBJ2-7	TGTGCCAGTAGTTCCTGGGACAAGTACGAGCAGTACTTC	CASSSWDKYEQYF
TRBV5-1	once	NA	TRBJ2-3	TGCGCCAGCAGCTTGGCTATGACAGTTACTAGCACAGATACGCAGTATTTT	CASSLAMTVTSTDTQYF
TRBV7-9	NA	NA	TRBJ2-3	TGTGCCAGCAGCTTACCGGGTCGCACAGATACGCAGTATTTT	CASSLPGRTDTQYF